Included here is one T cell receptor beta chain sequence, with context. Its specificity is unknown. The data are from a study of OX40 agonist ivuxolimab in advanced cancers. Broader study findings: The study found among the lowest clonal expansion in partial responders at 0.1-3.0 mg/kg.

Per the germline V gene, CDR1 is SQVTM and CDR2 is ANQGSEA. This CDR3 comprises 12 residues. Between the trimmed V and J ends, which lost 3 bases and 0 bases, there was a span of 5 bases. Profiled with immunoSEQ multiplex PCR; TCRdb holds only in-frame clones, not every one. The table lists about 64,000 clones, around 89% of them singletons. The chain joins TRBV29-1 to TRBJ1-1; unclear D gene. The sequence came from an adult with an advanced solid tumor such as melanoma, head and neck, liver or kidney cancer. This material consisted of CD4+ or CD8+ T cells sorted from blood, taken in a trial of the OX40 agonist ivuxolimab. The CDR3 region has the DNA TGCAGCGTTGATACGATGAACACTGAAGCTTTCTTT. This translates into CSVDTMNTEAFF.